This passage covers 24 T cell receptor beta chains from one sample sequenced in a study of Ad26.COV2.S vaccination and SARS-CoV-2 variants. Measured with immunoSEQ multiplex PCR; TCRdb has only the in-frame clones, and not every one. Of fewer than 400,000 clones detected, roughly 90% appear once; the ten largest clones hold approximately 5%. Noted treatment: some 19 received Ad26.COV2.S at low or high dose, single or two shots; a few received placebo; per-sample allocation not given. At day 63 after the first vaccine or placebo injection, samples were drawn. The source material was peripheral blood, sampled in a trial of Ad26.COV2.S vaccine versus placebo. These receptors were collected from a person between 18 and 65 years old who received the Ad26.COV2.S COVID-19 vaccine or a placebo.

V and J are TRBV19 and TRBJ1-2, with unresolved D. V dropped 7 bases and J dropped 8 bases, with 17 bases sitting between them. The V gene's germline CDR1 is LNHDA and CDR2 SQIVND (reference sequence). This CDR3 region has 13 residues. CDR3 DNA sequence: TGTGCCAGTACGCGGGCTCGAAAGGAGGGCTACACCTTC. Translation gives CASTRARKEGYTF.

The rearrangement uses TRBV4-3 and TRBJ1-1, with no clear D. The CDR3 loop spans 18 amino acids. V was pared by 1 base and J by 2 bases, with 20 bases between. Looked up from germline, CDR1 is LGHNA and CDR2 is YSLEER. The CDR3 DNA sequence: TGCGCCAGCAGCCAAGGCTTGTGGGTCGGGCCGTCTAACACTGAAGCTTTCTTT. Protein: CASSQGLWVGPSNTEAFF.

The chain is built from TRBV15 and TRBJ2-4, with a weak D call TRBD2 (6 bases). This CDR3 is built from 17 residues. Germline V gene lookup returns CDR1 LNHNV and CDR2 YYDKDF (reference sequence). Deletions cut 6 bases from V and 3 bases from J, with 21 bases between. CDR3: CATSPGEWSEDKNIQYF. In DNA form, the CDR3 reads TGTGCCACCAGTCCGGGGGAGTGGTCAGAGGACAAAAACATTCAGTACTTC.

This clone showed up just once. This rearrangement joins TRBV13 to TRBJ2-1; no definite D call. The CDR3 runs to 12 residues. Germline CDR1 and CDR2: PRHDT and FYEKMQ (reference sequence). Trimming cost V 4 bases and J 5 bases, with 6 bases left between them. CDR3 DNA sequence: TGTGCCAGCAGCTGGACCAACAATGAGCAGTTCTTC. Translation: CASSWTNNEQFF.

The chain employs TRBV27 and TRBJ1-5; D might be TRBD1 (5 bases). Germline values: CDR1 MNHEY, CDR2 SMNVEV (reference sequence). V lost 5 bases to trimming and J lost 3 bases, with 11 bases between them. The CDR3 has 14 amino acids. CDR3 nucleotides: TGTGCCAGCAGTACCCAGGGTTACAATCAGCCCCAGCATTTT. The encoded protein is CASSTQGYNQPQHF.

The V call is TRBV7-2, the J call TRBJ1-2; D uncertain. CDR1 and CDR2 (germline): SGHTA, FQGNSA. The V gene lost 3 bases and the J gene lost 2 bases, with 16 bases spanning the gap. CDR3 size: 16 residues. Here the CDR3 reads CASSFLARGPNYGYTF. The CDR3 nucleotides are TGTGCCAGCAGCTTCCTAGCCCGGGGTCCCAACTATGGCTACACCTTC.

Written as DNA, the CDR3 is TGCGCCCCCAGACGACAGGGGAACACTGAAGCTTTCTTT. Amino acids: CAPRRQGNTEAFF. The chain combines TRBV4-1 with TRBJ1-1, with 7 bases aligning to TRBD1. V was pared by 11 bases and J by 1 base, with 7 bases of the junction left unmatched. This CDR3 region has 13 residues. Germline V gene lookup returns CDR1 MGHRA and CDR2 YSYEKL.

V and J are TRBV11-2 and TRBJ2-7; 7 nucleotides align to TRBD1. Germline trimming cut 4 bases from V and 2 bases from J; bases unmatched to any gene: 2. CDR1 is SGHAT and CDR2 is FQNNGV in the germline V gene. The CDR3 totals 13 residues. The CDR3 loop reads CASSSGTAYEQYF. The CDR3 coding sequence is TGTGCCAGCAGCTCCGGGACAGCCTACGAGCAGTACTTC.

V is TRBV9 and J is TRBJ1-2; D is undetermined. The CDR3 sequence is 15 residues long. V dropped 3 bases and J dropped 4 bases, with 16 bases sitting between them. Germline assignment: CDR1 SGDLS and CDR2 YYNGEE. The CDR3 is CASSAEGITTYGYTF. In DNA, the CDR3 is TGTGCCAGCAGCGCCGAGGGAATAACAACCTATGGCTACACCTTC.

This rearrangement joins TRBV25-1 to TRBJ1-2, with no clear D. This CDR3 spans 15 amino acids. Per the germline V gene, CDR1 is MGHDK and CDR2 is SYGVNS. Trimming took 4 bases from V and 7 from J, leaving 19 bases between them. The CDR3 loop reads CASSGTSRHKIGYTF. Written as DNA, the CDR3 is TGTGCCAGCAGTGGGACTTCAAGGCACAAGATTGGCTACACCTTC.

The chain recombines TRBV7-9 with TRBJ1-3; perhaps TRBD1 as D (5 bases). The CDR3 loop spans 15 amino acids. V lost 5 bases and J 2 bases, leaving 13 bases between the germline ends. Germline V gene sequence: CDR1 SEHNR, CDR2 FQNEAQ (reference sequence). The CDR3 region has the DNA TGTGCCAGCAGCCCTGTGGGGGTCGCTGGAAACACCATATATTTT. It translates to CASSPVGVAGNTIYF.

The J gene is TRBJ1-5, the V gene TRBV29-1, with D maybe TRBD1 (5 bases). Between the trimmed V and J ends, which lost 4 bases and 2 bases, there was a span of 9 bases. In germline, CDR1 is SQVTM, CDR2 ANQGSEA. CDR3 length equals 13 residues. In DNA, the CDR3 is TGCAGCGTTGTTTTGACAGGCAATCAGCCCCAGCATTTT. It codes for CSVVLTGNQPQHF. Based on the CDR3 plus reference TRBV29-1 and TRBJ1-5, the full variable domain is SAVISQKPSRDICQRGTSLTIQCQVDSQVTMMFWYRQQPGQSLTLIATANQGSEATYESGFVIDKFPISRPNLTFSTLTVSNMSPEDSSIYLCSVVLTGNQPQHFGDGTRLSIL.

The chain has TRBV5-1 and TRBJ2-1; D not certain. This CDR3 contains 12 residues. Germline V CDR1 and CDR2: SGHRS, YFSETQ. The V and J ends lost 0 bases and 7 bases respectively, with 5 bases between them. CDR3 amino acids: CASSLEINEQFF. In nucleotides, the CDR3 is TGCGCCAGCAGCTTGGAGATAAATGAGCAGTTCTTC.

The CDR3 DNA is TGTGCCAGCAGCCCTAGACAGGGGGCAGGCTATGGCTACACCTTC. Its protein product is CASSPRQGAGYGYTF. The J gene is TRBJ1-2, the V gene TRBV7-2, with 10 bases aligning to TRBD1. CDR1 and CDR2 (germline): SGHTA, FQGNSA. With 5 bases clipped from V and 4 bases from J, the junction kept 7 bases outside the gene matches. The CDR3 is 15 amino acids.

V usage is TRBV19 and J usage is TRBJ1-1; D remains unclear. Between the trimmed V and J ends, which lost 3 bases and 1 base, there was a span of 6 bases. Germline CDR1 is LNHDA and CDR2 is SQIVND (reference sequence). The CDR3 runs to 13 residues. In DNA form, the CDR3 reads TGTGCCAGTAGTATGGGAAGGAACACTGAAGCTTTCTTT. Residues: CASSMGRNTEAFF.

This sequence joins TRBV5-1 and TRBJ1-1; 9 nucleotides match TRBD1. This CDR3 is built from 16 residues. Looked up from germline, CDR1 is SGHRS and CDR2 is YFSETQ. J gave up 0 bases and V 3 bases, and 6 bases lay outside the gene matches. The CDR3 region is CASSSRTGVLNTEAFF. The CDR3, as DNA: TGCGCCAGCAGCTCCCGGACAGGGGTATTGAACACTGAAGCTTTCTTT. The full variable domain, in which reference TRBV5-1 and TRBJ1-1 provide the parts outside the CDR3, is KAGVTQTPRYLIKTRGQQVTLSCSPISGHRSVSWYQQTPGQGLQFLFEYFSETQRNKGNFPGRFSGRQFSNSRSEMNVSTLELGDSALYLCASSSRTGVLNTEAFFGQGTRLTVV.

The chain uses TRBV7-2 and TRBJ2-4; TRBD2 matches at 12 bases. There are 16 residues in the CDR3. Trimming took 5 bases from V and 1 from J; bases not matched to a gene: 3. Germline V lookup: CDR1 SGHTA, CDR2 FQGNSA. As DNA, the CDR3 is TGTGCCAGCAGCCCCCTAGCGGGAGGGGCCAAAAACATTCAGTACTTC. Translated, it gives CASSPLAGGAKNIQYF.

The chain couples TRBV12-5 to TRBJ2-3; D ambiguous. V was trimmed by 1 base and J by 3 bases, leaving 8 bases between them. The CDR3 extends over 14 amino acids. CDR1 and CDR2 from the germline V gene are LGHNT and FRNRAP. CDR3 sequence (DNA): TGTGCTAGTGGTTTGGGAGTTCGGACAGATACGCAGTATTTT. It codes for CASGLGVRTDTQYF.

The chain is built from TRBV27 and TRBJ1-6, with 7 bases fitting TRBD1. Unmatched junction bases numbered 8, after V lost 6 bases and J lost 6 bases. This CDR3 comprises 15 residues. Germline CDR1 is MNHEY and CDR2 is SMNVEV (reference sequence). CDR3 in amino acids: CASRSDREANSPLHF. The CDR3 DNA sequence: TGTGCCAGCAGATCAGACAGGGAGGCTAATTCACCCCTCCACTTT.

This chain connects TRBV19 to TRBJ1-5; D gene ambiguous. The CDR3 spans 12 residues. Germline values: CDR1 LNHDA, CDR2 SQIVND (reference sequence). Trimming removed 6 bases from V and 7 bases from J, with 10 bases in between. CDR3 nucleotide sequence: TGTGCCAGTAGAATGCAGTCCCAGCCCCAGCATTTT. Amino acids: CASRMQSQPQHF.

The V gene is TRBV6-5, the J gene TRBJ1-2; D is unresolved. Germline V gene lookup returns CDR1 MNHEY and CDR2 SVGAGI. With 7 bases removed from V and 4 bases from J, the gap between germline ends came to 16 bases. The CDR3 has 14 residues. In nucleotides, the CDR3 is TGTGCCAGCACCAGGACGGGCTCAATCTATGGCTACACCTTC. It translates to CASTRTGSIYGYTF.

The chain couples TRBV5-1 to TRBJ1-2; 9 nucleotides align to TRBD1. J lost 4 bases, V lost 5 bases, and 12 bases had no gene match. Germline V gene data show CDR1 as SGHRS and CDR2 as YFSETQ. This CDR3 region has 16 residues. The CDR3, as DNA: TGCGCCAGCAGGAGGTCCCGGGACAGGGTTGGCTATGGCTACACCTTC. This translates into CASRRSRDRVGYGYTF.

The gene calls are TRBV7-3 and TRBJ2-3, with 13 bases matching TRBD2. Unmatched junction bases numbered 8, after V lost 4 bases and J lost 1 base. The germline V gene encodes CDR1 SGHTA and CDR2 FQGTGA. CDR3 length equals 18 residues. CDR3 region: CASSSGLAGAAGTDTQYF. The CDR3 DNA sequence: TGTGCCAGCAGCTCAGGACTAGCGGGAGCGGCCGGCACAGATACGCAGTATTTT.

The chain has TRBV3-1 (or the pseudogene TRBV3-2) and TRBJ2-4; TRBD2 aligns across 8 bases. This CDR3 comprises 14 residues. In germline, CDR1 is LGHDT, CDR2 YNNKEL (reference sequence). V lost 4 bases to trimming and J lost 7 bases; unmatched junction nucleotides: 6. As DNA, the CDR3 is TGTGCCAGCAGCCCCCTGAGCGGGAGTAACATTCAGTACTTC. Residues: CASSPLSGSNIQYF.